One and the same sample provided the 2 T cell receptor beta chains below, sequenced in a study of graft-versus-host responses after intestinal transplantation. These receptors' antigens are unknown. Sequencing was performed with immunoSEQ multiplex PCR; in TCRdb, only in-frame clones are kept and a portion is missing. The sample contains 90,000 to 130,000 clones, more than 80% of which appear only once. This specimen was unstimulated CD4+ T cells sorted from spleen or lymph node cells, taken before transplant. The receptors were sampled from a human donor who was the organ donor for an intestinal transplant.

This clone was observed once. The chain combines TRBV28 with TRBJ1-2; tentatively, D is TRBD1 (6 bases). Between the trimmed V and J ends, which lost 7 bases and 5 bases, there was a span of 17 bases. CDR1 is MDHEN, CDR2 SYDVKM, per germline. This CDR3 region has 14 residues. CDR3 bases: TGTGCCAGCAATATACGACAGGAGATGTATGGCTACACCTTC. As protein: CASNIRQEMYGYTF.

The rearrangement joins TRBV5-1 to TRBJ2-5; 7 positions agree with TRBD1. Trimming cost V 3 bases and J 2 bases; bases outside gene matches: 7. Looked up from germline, CDR1 is SGHRS and CDR2 is YFSETQ. This CDR3 is 15 amino acids long. The CDR3 reads CASSSQQGRQETQYF. In DNA, the CDR3 is TGCGCCAGCAGCTCACAACAGGGGCGTCAAGAGACCCAGTACTTC.